Listed below are T cell receptor beta chains from one sample, sequenced in a study of T cells in Graves' hyperthyroidism and ophthalmopathy. MiXCR, applied by TCRdb to the multiplex PCR reads, yields one record per CDR3 protein. Here the sample spans about 420,000 distinct CDR3 sequences, about 13% being singletons. The specimen sequenced was blood. The receptors were sampled from a woman between 18 and 29 years old with Graves' hyperthyroidism. The conserved cysteine and the conserved F or W are not part of the CDR3 here. D genes are given only for firm matches.

V,D,J,CDR3
TRBV7-9,TRBD2,TRBJ2-3,ASSLSGGRLFTDTQY
TRBV7-3,.,TRBJ2-7,ASSLLEGAEQY
TRBV19,TRBD1,TRBJ1-5,ASSMGTANQPQH
TRBV6-2/TRBV6-3,TRBD1,TRBJ2-7,ASRDRESSYEQY
TRBV24-1,.,TRBJ2-5,ATSDSTGRRETQY
TRBV6-1,.,TRBJ1-3,ASSTQFSGSTIY
TRBV5-1,TRBD1,TRBJ2-1,ASSLAGTGKVYEQF
TRBV12-3/TRBV12-4,.,TRBJ1-5,ASSLSSGGGNQPQN
TRBV27,TRBD1,TRBJ2-1,ASSSYTGTGSHEQF
TRBV6-1,.,TRBJ2-2,ASIIRANTGELF
TRBV20-1,.,TRBJ1-6,SARWPGHRNSPLH
TRBV18,TRBD1,TRBJ1-3,ASSPGTAGSGNTIY
TRBV20-1,.,TRBJ1-2,SARQGDGYT
TRBV12-3/TRBV12-4,TRBD2,TRBJ2-1,ASSFGTSFYNEQF
TRBV28,.,TRBJ1-4,ASRTQGNEKLF
TRBV10-1,.,TRBJ2-2,ASSVASADTGELF
TRBV9,.,TRBJ2-2,ASSQEGGPRAGELF
TRBV7-2,.,TRBJ2-7,ASSLVPGAGSYEQY
TRBV7-2,.,TRBJ2-7,ASSSHSYEQY
TRBV19,TRBD2,TRBJ2-5,ASSTRGLARTETQY
TRBV27,.,TRBJ2-1,ASSLPGGPSSGSYNEQF
TRBV7-9,.,TRBJ2-5,ASSLVRMGETQY
TRBV30,TRBD2,TRBJ2-7,ACARGGSYEQY
TRBV5-4,TRBD2,TRBJ2-2,ASSLEASGGTGELF
TRBV30,.,TRBJ2-1,AWSHGGAVNEQF
TRBV20-1,.,TRBJ2-7,SASAFSSYEQY
TRBV19,.,TRBJ1-1,ASSLRTAIGTEAF
TRBV28,TRBD1,TRBJ1-1,ASSLIRGTGGNTEAF
TRBV5-1,TRBD2,TRBJ2-7,ASRLGTSGSYEQY
TRBV27,TRBD1,TRBJ1-4,ASSTRQGPEKLF
TRBV30,.,TRBJ2-1,AWGGGRVYNEQF
TRBV6-1,TRBD1,TRBJ1-2,ASSEGQGSYGYT
TRBV11-2,.,TRBJ1-5,ASSATGSSQPQH
TRBV4-3,.,TRBJ2-1,ASSQDSSGEDEQF
TRBV6-1,TRBD1,TRBJ2-7,ASSAGTGFYEQY
TRBV19,TRBD2,TRBJ2-1,ASSIDGGLGVHEQF
TRBV5-6,TRBD2,TRBJ2-7,ASSLGLAETAQY
TRBV6-1,TRBD2,TRBJ2-1,ASGTGTRRNEQF
TRBV5-1,TRBD2,.,ASRGAVARAGGNEQY
TRBV27,.,TRBJ2-7,ASSLYNGYEQY
TRBV7-2,TRBD2,TRBJ2-1,ASGRTSAFQEGQF
TRBV2,TRBD2,TRBJ2-1,ASSYEREWGNEQF
TRBV28,.,TRBJ2-7,ATWDTRSYEQY
TRBV28,.,TRBJ2-6,ASSGGISGANVLT
TRBV28,TRBD1,TRBJ2-7,ASSLTGEGEQY
TRBV6-5,TRBD2,TRBJ2-7,ASSPGLAGGVYEQY
TRBV12-3/TRBV12-4,.,TRBJ2-1,ASSLFRDSYNEQF
TRBV20-1,TRBD2,TRBJ2-1,SARDDLLAGSPSVEQF
TRBV20-1,TRBD1,TRBJ2-6,SARAGTGAGANVLT
TRBV7-8,TRBD2,TRBJ2-1,ASSLVPAGGNEQF
TRBV11-2,.,TRBJ2-1,ASSFFRVDRLPEQF
TRBV19,.,TRBJ2-4,ASSPERDTLAKNIQY
TRBV9,.,TRBJ2-7,ASSEGPSYEQY
TRBV15,TRBD2,TRBJ2-1,ATSRLRGGSSHNEQF
TRBV28,.,TRBJ2-5,ASSLRALGETQY
TRBV14,.,TRBJ2-5,ASSQVIQTQETQY
TRBV18,.,TRBJ2-1,ASSPVGGDNYNEQF
TRBV11-3,.,TRBJ2-1,AREVRGALPNEQF
TRBV28,.,TRBJ2-5,ASSFQGGAQETQY
TRBV6-1,TRBD2,TRBJ2-3,ASREAGASTDTQY